Shown below are 21 T cell receptor beta chains from a single sample sequenced in a study of patients and donors after allogeneic stem cell transplantation. TCRdb analysed the RT-PCR reads with MiXCR anew, one entry per CDR3 protein. The sample has 800,000 to 1,000,000 distinct CDR3 sequences; more than 15% are singletons. The material sequenced was blood, either unsorted or a sorted T cell fraction (not recorded which). Every receptor here comes from a human donor who was either an allogeneic HSCT recipient or a stem cell or donor lymphocyte infusion donor (not recorded which). It is not recorded whose cells these are; they may come from a transplant donor.

This clonotype was detected a few times. The V gene is TRBV11-3, the J gene TRBJ1-1; no firm D call. Germline V lookup: CDR1 SGHNT, CDR2 YENEEA. V dropped 5 bases and J dropped 3 bases, with 13 bases sitting between them. The CDR3 has 14 residues. The CDR3 nucleotides are TGTGCCAGCAGCCGGACTTTGATCGACACTGAAGCTTTCTTT. Its translation: CASSRTLIDTEAFF. The full variable domain, in which reference TRBV11-3 and TRBJ1-1 provide the parts outside the CDR3, is EAGVVQSPRYKIIEKKQPVAFWCNPISGHNTLYWYLQNLGQGPELLIRYENEEAVDDSQLPKDRFSAERLKGVDSTLKIQPAELGDSAVYLCASSRTLIDTEAFFGQGTRLTVV.

There are many counts of this clonotype. V usage is TRBV4-2 and J usage is TRBJ1-1; 7 bases agree with TRBD1. After removal of 4 bases from V and 11 bases from J, the junction contained 7 bases not matched to a gene. CDR1 and CDR2 (germline): LGHNA, YNFKEQ. This CDR3 is 12 amino acids long. The CDR3: CASSPDRVGAFF. The CDR3 DNA sequence: TGTGCCAGCAGCCCAGACAGGGTGGGGGCTTTCTTT.

The chain employs TRBV24-1 and TRBJ1-1; TRBD1 might be the D (6 bases). Germline V gene lookup returns CDR1 KGHDR and CDR2 SFDVKD. The CDR3 contains 16 residues. Trimming removed 6 bases at V and 7 bases at J, with 23 bases between. The CDR3 protein is CATSPQGGGAPREAFF. As DNA, the CDR3 is TGTGCCACCAGTCCCCAAGGCGGGGGGGCCCCACGTGAAGCTTTCTTT.

The table lists this clonotype with a few counts. The chain recombines TRBV27 with TRBJ2-3; D is unclear. Between the trimmed V and J ends, which lost 3 bases and 3 bases, there was a span of 13 bases. The CDR3 is 15 amino acids. Germline assignment: CDR1 MNHEY and CDR2 SMNVEV (reference sequence). The CDR3 sequence: CASSFTVYGTDTQYF. The CDR3, as DNA: TGTGCCAGCAGTTTTACCGTGTATGGGACAGATACGCAGTATTTT.

This clonotype was found a few times. The chain links TRBV27 to TRBJ2-3; TRBD2 is a possible D gene (5 bases). This CDR3 region has 14 residues. CDR1 is MNHEY and CDR2 is SMNVEV in the germline V gene (reference sequence). V gave up 4 bases and J gave up 6 bases, with 14 bases separating them. The CDR3 DNA reads as TGTGCCAGCAGTTCTGGAGGAATTTGGGATACGCAGTATTTT. It specifies CASSSGGIWDTQYF.

This clonotype has only a few counts. J is TRBJ2-3 and V is TRBV30, with 7 bases aligning to TRBD2. The CDR3 totals 15 residues. Germline V gives CDR1 GTSNPN, CDR2 SVGIG (reference sequence). The junction had 7 bases not matched to a gene; V was cut back by 2 bases and J by 2 bases. The CDR3 coding sequence is TGTGCCTGGAGTTGGTGGGGGGGGACCACAGATACGCAGTATTTT. Translated, it gives CAWSWWGGTTDTQYF.

This clonotype has just a few counts. This chain's CDR3 is CSARHNRNPNYGYTF. CDR3 in DNA: TGCAGTGCTAGACACAACAGAAACCCCAACTATGGCTACACCTTC. The chain recombines TRBV20-1 with TRBJ1-2; D gene uncertain. CDR1 and CDR2 (germline): DFQATT, SNEGSKA (reference sequence). With 2 bases removed from V and 2 bases from J, the gap between germline ends came to 15 bases. The CDR3 has 15 amino acids.

At least ten counts were recorded for this clonotype. The rearrangement joins TRBV12-3 or TRBV12-4 to TRBJ2-7; 9 positions match TRBD1. With 5 bases clipped from V and 6 bases from J, the junction kept 11 bases outside the gene matches. The CDR3 spans 15 residues. The chain's CDR3 is CASSEPGQGAFEQYF. CDR3 sequence (DNA): TGTGCCAGCAGTGAACCGGGACAGGGCGCTTTCGAGCAGTACTTC.

The J gene is TRBJ2-4, the V gene TRBV10-3, with TRBD1 identical over 7 bases. The germline V gene encodes CDR1 ENHRY and CDR2 SYGVKD. This CDR3 spans 15 amino acids. V shed 10 bases, J shed 5 bases, and the junction held 14 bases outside the gene matches. CDR3 sequence (DNA): TGTGCCACCTCCTTCACAGGGGACGTTGAAAACATTCAGTACTTC. Translation: CATSFTGDVENIQYF.

This clonotype appeared a few times. The chain recombines TRBV9 with TRBJ2-1; perhaps TRBD2 as D (6 bases). Per germline, CDR1 SGDLS and CDR2 YYNGEE. This CDR3 comprises 15 residues. The V and J ends lost 0 bases and 7 bases respectively, with 14 bases between them. The CDR3 reads CASSVAGSLGNEQFF. In DNA form, the CDR3 reads TGTGCCAGCAGCGTAGCCGGGAGTTTAGGGAATGAGCAGTTCTTC.

There are a few counts of this clonotype. The chain employs TRBV5-1 and TRBJ2-1; TRBD1 agrees at 7 bases. In germline, CDR1 is SGHRS, CDR2 YFSETQ. The CDR3 spans 15 residues. J was trimmed by 4 bases and V by 0 bases; bases with no gene match: 4. The CDR3 sequence: CASSLEGAQYNEQFF. CDR3 DNA sequence: TGCGCCAGCAGCTTGGAGGGGGCGCAGTACAATGAGCAGTTCTTC. The variable domain in full, completed from reference TRBV5-1 and TRBJ2-1, reads KAGVTQTPRYLIKTRGQQVTLSCSPISGHRSVSWYQQTPGQGLQFLFEYFSETQRNKGNFPGRFSGRQFSNSRSEMNVSTLELGDSALYLCASSLEGAQYNEQFFGPGTRLTVL.

This chain joins TRBV4-1 and TRBJ2-7; D might be TRBD2 (6 bases). The V gene lost 5 bases and the J gene lost 4 bases, with 15 bases spanning the gap. In germline, CDR1 is MGHRA, CDR2 YSYEKL. The CDR3 is 14 amino acids. The CDR3 protein is CASSNRDSQYEQYF. The DNA for the CDR3 is TGCGCCAGCAGCAACCGGGACTCTCAGTACGAGCAGTACTTC.

The chain employs TRBV10-3 and TRBJ2-6; D may be TRBD1 (5 bases). Germline V gene lookup returns CDR1 ENHRY and CDR2 SYGVKD. V gave up 5 bases and J gave up 2 bases, with 13 bases separating them. The CDR3 runs 16 residues. CDR3 loop: CAISSSGKTGANVLTF. The CDR3, as DNA: TGTGCCATCAGTTCATCAGGGAAGACTGGGGCCAACGTCCTGACTTTC.

This clonotype was counted many times. V and J are TRBV29-1 and TRBJ2-2; TRBD1 agrees at 9 bases. Germline CDR1 and CDR2: SQVTM and ANQGSEA. Germline trimming cut 5 bases from V and 0 bases from J; bases unmatched to any gene: 4. The length of the CDR3 is 15 residues. The CDR3 loop reads CSVSQGASNTGELFF. Here the CDR3 DNA reads TGCAGCGTTTCACAGGGGGCTTCGAACACCGGGGAGCTGTTTTTT.

This clonotype has only a few counts. The chain carries TRBV7-2 and TRBJ2-5; D is perhaps TRBD2 (6 bases). The V end was cut by 1 base, the J end by 4 bases, with 10 bases between. This CDR3 contains 14 residues. Germline V gene sequence: CDR1 SGHTA, CDR2 FQGNSA. CDR3 residues: CASSLGLESETQYF. In nucleotides, the CDR3 is TGTGCCAGCAGCTTAGGACTAGAATCAGAGACCCAGTACTTC.

The chain recombines TRBV12-3 or TRBV12-4 with TRBJ1-3, with D possibly TRBD1 on 6 matching bases. The CDR3 has 15 residues. The ends were cut back, 4 bases at V and 4 bases at J, with 14 bases in the middle. The CDR3 nucleotides are TGTGCCAGCAGTTATACAGGGTTAGGCGGAAACACCATATATTTT. It specifies CASSYTGLGGNTIYF.

The chain is built from TRBV4-1 and TRBJ2-7; D might be TRBD1 (6 bases). Germline values: CDR1 MGHRA, CDR2 YSYEKL. V was trimmed by 1 base and J by 3 bases, leaving 10 bases between them. This CDR3 contains 14 residues. The CDR3 DNA follows: TGCGCCAGCAGCCAAGGGACAGAAGTCTACGAGCAGTACTTC. This translates into CASSQGTEVYEQYF.

This clonotype appeared a few times. The V call is TRBV13, the J call TRBJ2-7; 13 bases are a match to TRBD2. CDR1 is PRHDT and CDR2 is FYEKMQ in the germline V gene (reference sequence). Unmatched junction bases numbered 4, after V lost 5 bases and J lost 3 bases. The CDR3 consists of 15 residues. CDR3 nucleotides: TGTGCCAGCAGCAGCGGGACTAGCGGGATCTACGAGCAGTACTTC. Protein sequence: CASSSGTSGIYEQYF.

The chain links TRBV2 to TRBJ1-1; weak D call: TRBD1 (6 bases). The V gene's germline CDR1 is SNHLY and CDR2 FYNNEI. The CDR3 has 14 amino acids. V was shortened by 8 bases and J by 3 bases, with 16 bases between the two germline ends. In DNA form, the CDR3 reads TGTGCCAGCGGTCCTTTCAGGGGATACACTGAAGCTTTCTTT. Translation: CASGPFRGYTEAFF.

This clonotype was picked up many times. The genes are TRBV3-1 and TRBJ1-5; 7 bases are a match to TRBD1. V trimming: 2 bases; J trimming: 6 bases; junction bases outside the gene matches: 4. The germline gives CDR1 LGHDT, CDR2 YNNKEL (reference sequence). The CDR3 contains 14 residues. The CDR3 reads CASSQRQGSQPQHF. The CDR3 DNA is TGTGCCAGCAGCCAAAGACAGGGAAGTCAGCCCCAGCATTTT.

This clonotype was picked up a small number of times. This chain connects TRBV15 to TRBJ1-1; TRBD1 matches 8 bases. Germline V gives CDR1 LNHNV, CDR2 YYDKDF (reference sequence). V dropped 1 base and J dropped 1; count of bases not matched to a gene: 8. The CDR3 sequence is 17 residues long. The CDR3 sequence is CATSRVTGTGTNTEAFF. The CDR3 DNA follows: TGTGCCACCAGCAGAGTAACCGGGACAGGAACGAACACTGAAGCTTTCTTT.